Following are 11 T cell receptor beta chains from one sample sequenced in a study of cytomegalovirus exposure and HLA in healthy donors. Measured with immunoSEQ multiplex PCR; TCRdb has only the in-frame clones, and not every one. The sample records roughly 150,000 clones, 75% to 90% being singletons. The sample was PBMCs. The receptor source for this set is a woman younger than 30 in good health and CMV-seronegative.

The CDR3 is CATSRGGTGGSSYEQYF. In DNA, the CDR3 is TGTGCCACCAGCAGAGGGGGGACAGGGGGCTCTTCCTACGAGCAGTACTTC. The chain has TRBV15 and TRBJ2-7, with 12 bases that match TRBD1. The CDR3 extends over 17 amino acids. Germline V CDR1 and CDR2: LNHNV, YYDKDF (reference sequence). Trimming at V came to 1 base and at J to 1 base, leaving 5 bases not matched to a gene.

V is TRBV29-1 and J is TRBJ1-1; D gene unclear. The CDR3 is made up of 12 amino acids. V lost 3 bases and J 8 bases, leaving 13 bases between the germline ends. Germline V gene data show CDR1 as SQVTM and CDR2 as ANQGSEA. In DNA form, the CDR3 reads TGCAGCGTTGACCATCGGTCTTCAGAAGCTTTCTTT. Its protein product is CSVDHRSSEAFF.

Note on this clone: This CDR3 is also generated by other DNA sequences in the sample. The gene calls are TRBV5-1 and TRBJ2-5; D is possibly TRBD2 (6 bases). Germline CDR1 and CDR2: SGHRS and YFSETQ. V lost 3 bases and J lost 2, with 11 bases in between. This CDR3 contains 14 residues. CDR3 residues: CASSSGTLQETQYF. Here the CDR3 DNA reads TGCGCCAGCAGCTCCGGGACTCTACAAGAGACCCAGTACTTC.

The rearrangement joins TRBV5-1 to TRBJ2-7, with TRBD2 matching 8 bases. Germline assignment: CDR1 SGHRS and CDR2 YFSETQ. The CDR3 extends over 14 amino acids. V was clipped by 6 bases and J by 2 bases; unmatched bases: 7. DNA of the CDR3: TGCGCCAGCACCCCGGGAGGGGGAACCTACGAGCAGTACTTC. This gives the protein CASTPGGGTYEQYF. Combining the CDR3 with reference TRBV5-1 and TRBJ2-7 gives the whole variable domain KAGVTQTPRYLIKTRGQQVTLSCSPISGHRSVSWYQQTPGQGLQFLFEYFSETQRNKGNFPGRFSGRQFSNSRSEMNVSTLELGDSALYLCASTPGGGTYEQYFGPGTRLTVT.

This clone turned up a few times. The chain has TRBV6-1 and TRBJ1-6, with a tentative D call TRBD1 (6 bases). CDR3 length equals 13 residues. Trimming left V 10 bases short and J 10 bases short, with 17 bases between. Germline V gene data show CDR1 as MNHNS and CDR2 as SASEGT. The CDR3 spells CAKSRDTGSPLHF. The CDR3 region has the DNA TGTGCCAAGTCCCGGGACACGGGGTCACCCCTCCACTTT.

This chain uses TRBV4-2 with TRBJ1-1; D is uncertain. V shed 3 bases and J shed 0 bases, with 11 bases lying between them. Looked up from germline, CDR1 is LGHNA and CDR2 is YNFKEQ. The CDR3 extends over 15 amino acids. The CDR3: CASSHSGLMNTEAFF. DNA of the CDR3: TGTGCCAGCAGCCATTCAGGATTGATGAACACTGAAGCTTTCTTT.

CDR3 protein: CASGFRGVGHTKPDGYTF. DNA of the CDR3: TGTGCTAGTGGTTTCAGGGGCGTAGGGCACACCAAACCCGATGGCTACACCTTC. V usage is TRBV12-5 and J usage is TRBJ1-2; the D gene is possibly TRBD1 (6 bases). The V and J ends lost 3 bases and 6 bases respectively, with 26 bases between them. The V gene's germline CDR1 is LGHNT and CDR2 FRNRAP. The CDR3 loop spans 18 amino acids.

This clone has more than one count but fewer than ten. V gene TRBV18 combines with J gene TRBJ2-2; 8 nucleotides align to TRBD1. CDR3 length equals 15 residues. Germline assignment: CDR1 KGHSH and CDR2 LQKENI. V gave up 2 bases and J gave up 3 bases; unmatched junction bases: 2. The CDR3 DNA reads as TGTGCCAGCTCACCAGGGACAGGAGACACCGGGGAGCTGTTTTTT. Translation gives CASSPGTGDTGELFF.

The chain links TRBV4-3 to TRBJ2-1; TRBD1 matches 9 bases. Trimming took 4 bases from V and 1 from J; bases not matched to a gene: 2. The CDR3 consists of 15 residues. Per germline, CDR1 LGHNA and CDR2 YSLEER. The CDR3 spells CASSLGQGSYNEQFF. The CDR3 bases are TGCGCCAGCAGCCTAGGACAGGGGTCCTACAATGAGCAGTTCTTC.

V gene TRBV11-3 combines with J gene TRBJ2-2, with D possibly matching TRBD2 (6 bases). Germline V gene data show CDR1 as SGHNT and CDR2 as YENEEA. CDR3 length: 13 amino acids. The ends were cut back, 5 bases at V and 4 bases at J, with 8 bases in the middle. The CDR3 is CASSPEGTGELFF. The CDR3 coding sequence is TGTGCCAGCAGCCCGGAGGGCACCGGGGAGCTGTTTTTT.

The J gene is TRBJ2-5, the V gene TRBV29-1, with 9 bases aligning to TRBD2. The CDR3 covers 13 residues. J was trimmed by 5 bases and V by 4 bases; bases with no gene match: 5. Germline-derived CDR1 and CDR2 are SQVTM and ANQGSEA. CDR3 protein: CSVGLAGRETQYF. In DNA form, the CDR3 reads TGCAGCGTTGGGCTAGCGGGGCGGGAGACCCAGTACTTC. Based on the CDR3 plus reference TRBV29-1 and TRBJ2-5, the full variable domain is SAVISQKPSRDICQRGTSLTIQCQVDSQVTMMFWYRQQPGQSLTLIATANQGSEATYESGFVIDKFPISRPNLTFSTLTVSNMSPEDSSIYLCSVGLAGRETQYFGPGTRLLVL.